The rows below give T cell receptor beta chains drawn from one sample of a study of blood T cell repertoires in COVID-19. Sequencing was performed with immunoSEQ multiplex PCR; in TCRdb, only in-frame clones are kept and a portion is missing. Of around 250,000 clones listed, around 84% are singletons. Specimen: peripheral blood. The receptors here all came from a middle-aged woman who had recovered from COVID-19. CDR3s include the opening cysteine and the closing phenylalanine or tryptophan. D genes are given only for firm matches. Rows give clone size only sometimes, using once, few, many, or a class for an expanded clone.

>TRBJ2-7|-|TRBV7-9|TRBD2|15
TGTGCCAGCAGCTCAGGACTAGCGGGGAACTACGAGCAGTACTTC
CASSSGLAGNYEQYF
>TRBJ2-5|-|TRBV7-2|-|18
TGTGCCAGCAGCTTAGGGACTCTGGTGGGGGGGGCGTCAGAGACCCAGTACTTC
CASSLGTLVGGASETQYF
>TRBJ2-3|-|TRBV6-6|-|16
TGTGCCAGCAGCCCTTCGGGGATGCGAGTCACAGATACGCAGTATTTT
CASSPSGMRVTDTQYF
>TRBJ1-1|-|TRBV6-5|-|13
TGTGCCAGCAGTCTTGTCCGGGACACTGAAGCTTTCTTT
CASSLVRDTEAFF
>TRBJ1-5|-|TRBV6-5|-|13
TGTGCCAGCACACAGGGTTCCAACCAGCCCCAGCATTTT
CASTQGSNQPQHF
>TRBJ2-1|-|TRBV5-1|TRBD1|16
TGCGCCAGCAGCTTGAGTAGACAGGGCGACTACAATGAGCAGTTCTTC
CASSLSRQGDYNEQFF
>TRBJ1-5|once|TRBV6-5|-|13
TGTGCCACTCTGACAGTTAGCAATCAGCCCCAGCATTTT
CATLTVSNQPQHF
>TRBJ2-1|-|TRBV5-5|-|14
TGTGCCAGCAGCTTCATTCTCAGAAACAATGAGCAGTTCTTC
CASSFILRNNEQFF
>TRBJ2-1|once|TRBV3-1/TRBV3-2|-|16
TGTGCCAGCAGCCGACAAACAGGGAGCTCCTACAATGAGCAGTTCTTC
CASSRQTGSSYNEQFF
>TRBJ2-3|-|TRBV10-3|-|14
TGTGCCATCAGCATACAGGGTAGCACAGATACGCAGTATTTT
CAISIQGSTDTQYF
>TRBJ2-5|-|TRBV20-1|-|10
TGCAGTGCTAACAAAGAGACCCAGTACTTC
CSANKETQYF
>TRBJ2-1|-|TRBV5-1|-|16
TGCGCCAGCAGCTTGGAGCCCGGGGGCTCCTACAATGAGCAGTTCTTC
CASSLEPGGSYNEQFF
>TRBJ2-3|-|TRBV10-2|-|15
TGCGCCAGCAGACAGGGAGCTCGGGCTGGAGATACGCAGTATTTT
CASRQGARAGDTQYF
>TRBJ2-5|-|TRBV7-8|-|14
TGTGCCAGCAGGGATCCCAGGGGAAAAGAGACCCAGTACTTC
CASRDPRGKETQYF
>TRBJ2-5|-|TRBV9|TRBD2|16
TGTGCCAGCAGCCTCGCTGGCGGGGGGACCCAAGAGACCCAGTACTTC
CASSLAGGGTQETQYF
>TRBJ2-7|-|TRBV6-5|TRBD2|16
TGTGCCAGCAGTTCCTCGAGGGCGGGGGAAGCCTACGAGCAGTACTTC
CASSSSRAGEAYEQYF
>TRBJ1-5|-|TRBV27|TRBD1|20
TGTGCCAGCAGTAGAAGAACCGCCGGGACAGGCCCTTATAGCAATCAGCCCCAGCATTTT
CASSRRTAGTGPYSNQPQHF
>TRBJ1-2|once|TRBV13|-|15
TGTGCCAGCAGCTTAACAGTTACAGGGAGCTATGGCTACACCTTC
CASSLTVTGSYGYTF
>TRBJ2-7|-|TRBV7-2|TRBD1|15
TGTGCCAGCAGCCTAGGGACAGGGAACTCCTACGAGCAGTACTTC
CASSLGTGNSYEQYF
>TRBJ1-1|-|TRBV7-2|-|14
TGTGCCAGCAGCTTAGTGTTCCGGAACACTGAAGCTTTCTTT
CASSLVFRNTEAFF
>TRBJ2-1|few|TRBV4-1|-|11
TGCGCCAGCAGCCATACAGACCTGCAGTTCTTC
CASSHTDLQFF
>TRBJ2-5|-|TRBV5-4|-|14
TGTGCCAGCAGTAGCCGGGACTCAGGCGGGACCCAGTACTTC
CASSSRDSGGTQYF
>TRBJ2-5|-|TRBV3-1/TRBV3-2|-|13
TGTGCCAGCAGTGCAGAGGGGGTCGGGACCCAGTACTTC
CASSAEGVGTQYF
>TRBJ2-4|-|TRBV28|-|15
TGTGCCAGCAGAGACAAGGGACTAGCCAAAAACATTCAGTACTTC
CASRDKGLAKNIQYF
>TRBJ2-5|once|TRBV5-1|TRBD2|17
TGCGCCAGCAGCTTGTTGTCTAGCGGGGGGGCAGGTGAGACCCAGTACTTC
CASSLLSSGGAGETQYF
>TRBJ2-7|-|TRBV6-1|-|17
TGTGCCAGCAGTGAAGCGTGGGGGGTGGCACACCCCTACGAGCAGTACTTC
CASSEAWGVAHPYEQYF
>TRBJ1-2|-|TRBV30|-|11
TGTGCCTGGAGTGCCGCGTATGGCTACACCTTC
CAWSAAYGYTF